The 8 T cell receptor beta chains presented below share a single source sample, sequenced in a study of blood T cells in healthy people across ages. A second about 6 to 12 cycle PCR used barcoded and J-beta primers. Each CDR3 protein is one row after TCRdb ran MiXCR on the 5' RACE reads. Of roughly 800,000 distinct CDR3 sequences listed, 53% are singletons. The sample consisted of blood. All receptors come from a man older than 75 in good health.

This clonotype showed up just a few times. The rearrangement uses TRBV12-3 or TRBV12-4 and TRBJ1-1; D is uncertain. The CDR3 runs to 12 residues. The V end lost 8 bases, the J end lost 5 bases, and 12 bases lay between the germline ends. This CDR3 reads CASRDWRTEAFF. The CDR3 nucleotides read TGTGCCAGCCGCGACTGGCGGACTGAAGCTTTCTTT.

The V and J genes are TRBV3-1 and TRBJ2-4; either TRBD1 or TRBD2 may supply D (5 bases each). The J call may be mistaken, given a closer DNA end match to TRBJ2-7. The CDR3 has 14 residues. Germline lookup yields CDR1 LGHDT and CDR2 YNNKEL (reference sequence). The CDR3, as DNA: TGTGCCAGCAGCCAGGGGACCTCCTTCGACGAGCAGTACTTC. Residues: CASSQGTSFDEQYF.

J is TRBJ2-7 and V is TRBV27; possibly TRBD1 for D (6 bases). Germline CDR1 reads MNHEY; CDR2 reads SMNVEV (reference sequence). The CDR3 extends over 14 amino acids. V lost 4 bases to trimming and J lost 2 bases, with 12 bases between them. The CDR3 here is CASSSRDTTYEQYF. The CDR3 DNA follows: TGTGCCAGCAGTTCCCGGGACACCACCTACGAGCAGTACTTC.

This clonotype has just a few counts. The chain recombines TRBV5-1 with TRBJ1-1; 11 bases match TRBD1. In germline, CDR1 is SGHRS, CDR2 YFSETQ. V shed 3 bases, J shed 6 bases, and the junction held 7 bases outside the gene matches. The CDR3 covers 15 residues. The CDR3 loop reads CASSWDRGGSAEAFF. CDR3 DNA: TGCGCCAGCAGCTGGGACAGGGGGGGATCCGCTGAAGCTTTCTTT.

The rearrangement uses TRBV7-9 and TRBJ1-4; 10 bases agree with TRBD1. Trimming removed 2 bases from V and 3 bases from J; junction bases left unmatched: 9. The CDR3 has 18 amino acids. Germline-derived CDR1 and CDR2 are SEHNR and FQNEAQ (reference sequence). The CDR3 loop is CASSLWAGTGASNEKLFF. CDR3 sequence (DNA): TGTGCCAGCAGCTTATGGGCGGGGACAGGGGCCTCTAATGAAAAACTGTTTTTT.

This rearrangement joins TRBV7-2 to TRBJ2-7; D not resolved. V lost 1 base, J lost 0 bases, and 7 bases lay in between. There are 14 residues in the CDR3. Germline CDR1 reads SGHTA; CDR2 reads FQGNSA. This CDR3 is CASSLEVNSYEQYF. The DNA of the CDR3 is TGTGCCAGCAGCTTAGAGGTCAACTCCTACGAGCAGTACTTC.

The CDR3 protein is CASSGRDRVSETQYF. The CDR3 nucleotides are TGTGCCAGCAGCGGCCGGGACAGGGTTTCGGAGACCCAGTACTTC. The J gene is TRBJ2-5, the V gene TRBV7-2, with 9 nucleotides matching TRBD1. The CDR3 covers 15 residues. From germline, CDR1 is SGHTA and CDR2 FQGNSA. The V segment lost 5 bases and the J segment 5 bases; nucleotides outside the gene matches: 9.

The chain has TRBV6-1 and TRBJ2-7; 7 bases match TRBD1. The CDR3 has 13 amino acids. Trimming at V came to 6 bases and at J to 2 bases, leaving 4 bases not matched to a gene. The germline V gene has CDR1 MNHNS and CDR2 SASEGT. CDR3 amino acids: CASRATGTYEQYF. The CDR3 nucleotides read TGTGCCAGCAGGGCGACAGGGACCTACGAGCAGTACTTC.